Below are 9 T cell receptor beta chains sequenced from a single sample in a study of shared clonotypes between healthy human individuals. TCRdb's copy holds only in-frame clones and misses some; the assay was immunoSEQ multiplex PCR. In the table there are roughly 2 million clones, about 95% of which are singletons. Sequenced material: naive CD4+ T cells sorted from blood. Subset meaning: CD45RA+ positively selected. The receptors originated from a man younger than 35 in good health.

Only one count was recorded for this clone. The chain combines TRBV1 with TRBJ2-2; whether TRBD1, the table's D call, matches the DNA was not checked. TRBV1 is recorded as a pseudogene. This CDR3 spans 14 amino acids. CDR3 region: CTSSPRTGPRELFF. Here the CDR3 DNA reads TGCACCAGCAGCCCCCGGACAGGCCCGAGGGAGCTGTTTTTT.

The rearrangement joins TRBV4-3 to TRBJ2-7, with D perhaps being TRBD1 or TRBD2 (6 bases each). CDR1 is LGHNA, CDR2 YSLEER, per germline. Trimming cost V 1 base and J 6 bases, with 13 bases left between them. This CDR3 is 14 amino acids long. CDR3 residues: CASSQGGAPVEQYF. In nucleotides, the CDR3 is TGCGCCAGCAGCCAAGGGGGGGCGCCCGTCGAGCAGTACTTC.

The chain joins TRBV5-6 to TRBJ2-5, with 7 nucleotides matching TRBD1. The length of the CDR3 is 15 residues. V gave up 5 bases and J gave up 3 bases; unmatched junction bases: 10. In germline, CDR1 is SGHDT, CDR2 YYEEEE. The CDR3 nucleotides are TGTGCCAGCAGTAGACAGGGTGGTCCTAAAGAGACCCAGTACTTC. The encoded protein is CASSRQGGPKETQYF.

CDR3 DNA: TGTGCCAGCAGCTTAGAATCCCCCAGGTGGGGCGGGGAGCTGTTTTTT. Residues: CASSLESPRWGGELFF. The chain is built from TRBV7-2 and TRBJ2-2; no reliable D call. Germline assignment: CDR1 SGHTA and CDR2 FQGNSA. V shed 1 base and J shed 7 bases, with 16 bases lying between them. This CDR3 contains 16 residues.

The chain combines TRBV2 with TRBJ2-5; the match to TRBD1 covers 9 bases. The V and J ends lost 0 bases and 5 bases, in that order; junction bases with no gene match: 10. This CDR3 is built from 17 residues. Per germline, CDR1 SNHLY and CDR2 FYNNEI. In DNA form, the CDR3 reads TGTGCCAGCAGTGAAGCCCGGGACAGGGTACGAGGGGAGACCCAGTACTTC. Protein sequence: CASSEARDRVRGETQYF.

The chain couples TRBV19 to TRBJ2-1; D is perhaps TRBD2 (6 bases). V was cut by 7 bases and J by 6 bases, with 19 bases left in between. The CDR3 is made up of 15 amino acids. Germline V lookup: CDR1 LNHDA, CDR2 SQIVND (reference sequence). In DNA, the CDR3 is TGTGCCAGTACCATCCAGGTGACTAGGTCCAATGAGCAGTTCTTC. It encodes CASTIQVTRSNEQFF. Variable domain in full (rest from reference TRBV19 and TRBJ2-1): DGGITQSPKYLFRKEGQNVTLSCEQNLNHDAMYWYRQDPGQGLRLIYYSQIVNDFQKGDIAEGYSVSREKKESFPLTVTSAQKNPTAFYLCASTIQVTRSNEQFFGPGTRLTVL.

This clone showed up just once. The chain uses TRBV15 and TRBJ2-5, with D unresolved. The V end lost 0 bases, the J end lost 3 bases, and 11 bases lay between the germline ends. The CDR3 has 15 amino acids. CDR1 and CDR2 (germline): LNHNV, YYDKDF (reference sequence). CDR3 residues: CATSRDNLDKETQYF. The DNA for the CDR3 is TGTGCCACCAGCAGAGATAACCTAGACAAAGAGACCCAGTACTTC.

The CDR3 spells CASSEGSPQPYEAFF. CDR3 bases: TGTGCCAGCAGTGAAGGGTCTCCTCAGCCCTATGAAGCTTTCTTT. The genes are TRBV2 and TRBJ1-1; D remains unclear. Germline V lookup: CDR1 SNHLY, CDR2 FYNNEI. V was clipped by 1 base and J by 7 bases, with 16 bases between them. The CDR3 runs 15 residues.

V usage is TRBV18 and J usage is TRBJ1-1; D is uncertain. CDR1 is KGHSH and CDR2 is LQKENI in the germline V gene. The CDR3 is 14 amino acids. Trimming cost V 3 bases and J 4 bases, with 12 bases left between them. The CDR3 sequence is CASSPLLVSTEAFF. CDR3 sequence (DNA): TGTGCCAGCTCACCCCTCCTCGTTAGCACTGAAGCTTTCTTT.